This T cell receptor beta chain was sequenced for a study of circulating CD8 cells and anti-PD-1 response in melanoma. Study background: Response groups: complete/partial responders versus stable/progressive non-responders.

Study conclusions and caveats: Diversity ranked highest in DNEG and lowest in TIGIT subsets.

Live CD3+CD8+TCRalphabeta+ cells were sorted into four subsets by PD-1 and/or TIGIT. Using around 14 ng of total RNA, TCR libraries were made with the QIAseq Immune Repertoire TCR panel. Each CDR3 protein is one row after TCRdb ran MiXCR on the reads. The data show roughly 700 distinct CDR3 sequences, 6.1% seen once. A word on this clonotype: Its antigen is still unknown.

The germline gives CDR1 SGHKS, CDR2 YYEKEE (reference sequence). The CDR3 totals 14 residues. With V trimmed by 5 bases and J by 5 bases, 1 base remained unmatched. The sequencing used CD8+ T cells from PBMCs, collected at baseline or after one month of anti-PD-1 therapy (not recorded which). The receptor comes from a human donor with melanoma. This chain joins TRBV5-5 and TRBJ2-2, with 12 bases fitting TRBD2. For the CDR3, the DNA is TGTGCCAGCAGAGGACTAGCGGGGACCGGGGAGCTGTTTTTT. Its translation: CASRGLAGTGELFF.